This T cell receptor (beta chain) was found in a study of blood T cell repertoires in COVID-19. Study-wide context: Spain, Italy and the United States supplied samples that represented acute and convalescent COVID-19. PBMCs, B-cell-depleted T cells, or T cells were the source of the cDNA or gDNA that made up the material.

In the source study's methods: Estimates of nucleated cell counts were drawn from the amplification of reference gene primers. Profiling relied on immunoSEQ multiplex PCR, and the TCRdb table lists in-frame clones only, not all of them. That table gives V, J and clone size, and the DNA gave D and trimming. The data contain some 35,000 clones, about 88% of them singletons. With 1 base removed from V and 6 bases from J, the gap between germline ends came to 12 bases. Looked up from germline, CDR1 is SGHAT and CDR2 is FQNNGV. CDR3 length: 14 residues. The receptor's source is a man aged 65 to 79 with active COVID-19. The rearrangement joins TRBV11-2 to TRBJ1-1, with a tentative D call TRBD1 (6 bases). Sequences were obtained from peripheral blood. Here the CDR3 DNA reads TGTGCCAGCAGCTTAGGACAGGTACAAGCTGAAGCTTTCTTT. Protein sequence: CASSLGQVQAEAFF.